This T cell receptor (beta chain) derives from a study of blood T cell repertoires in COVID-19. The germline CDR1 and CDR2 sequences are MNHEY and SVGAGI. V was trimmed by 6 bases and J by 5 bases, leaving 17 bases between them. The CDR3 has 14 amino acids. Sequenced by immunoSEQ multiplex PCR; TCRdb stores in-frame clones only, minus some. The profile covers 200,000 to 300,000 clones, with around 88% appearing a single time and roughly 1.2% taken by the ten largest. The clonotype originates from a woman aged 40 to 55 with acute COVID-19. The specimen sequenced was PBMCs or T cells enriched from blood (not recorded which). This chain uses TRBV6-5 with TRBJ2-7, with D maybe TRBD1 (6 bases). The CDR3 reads CASSYRRGEDEQYF. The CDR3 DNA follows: TGTGCCAGCAGCTACCGCAGGGGAGAAGACGAGCAGTACTTC.